Below, 23 T cell receptor beta chains from the same sample are listed, as sequenced in a study of T cell changes during pregnancy in multiple sclerosis. Measured with immunoSEQ multiplex PCR; TCRdb has only the in-frame clones, and not every one. The table shows about 69,000 clones, with roughly 91% occurring only once. The sequencing used CD4+ T cells from peripheral blood mononuclear cells, collected in the third trimester of pregnancy. These TCRs come from a female donor in good health, enrolled as a control in a pregnancy study.

A single count supports this clone. The chain is built from TRBV11-2 and TRBJ2-7; possible D gene TRBD1, 6 bases. The CDR3 has 15 residues. From germline, CDR1 is SGHAT and CDR2 FQNNGV. The V and J ends lost 1 base and 1 base respectively, with 11 bases between them. Written as DNA, the CDR3 is TGTGCCAGCAGCTTAGTAGGGGGTGGGTCCTACGAGCAGTACTTC. Its translation: CASSLVGGGSYEQYF.

The V and J genes are TRBV19 and TRBJ1-5; D perhaps matches TRBD1 (6 bases). Germline V gene data show CDR1 as LNHDA and CDR2 as SQIVND (reference sequence). CDR3 length: 13 amino acids. The germline V and J ends were trimmed by 6 bases and 7 bases, with 13 bases remaining between them. The CDR3 spells CASSTDRSQPQHF. In DNA, the CDR3 is TGTGCCAGTAGCACTGACAGGAGCCAGCCCCAGCATTTT.

In its sample, this clone was seen once. The chain is built from TRBV25-1 and TRBJ1-2, with D unclear. The germline V gene has CDR1 MGHDK and CDR2 SYGVNS. The CDR3 length is 14 residues. V lost 1 base to trimming and J lost 5 bases, with 11 bases between them. The DNA of the CDR3 is TGTGCCAGCAGTGAATCCTCGGGGTGGTATGGCTACACCTTC. Protein: CASSESSGWYGYTF.

The chain carries TRBV7-3 and TRBJ2-3; TRBD1 matches 10 bases. The CDR3 sequence is 15 residues long. The trim removed 4 bases at V and 3 bases at J, leaving 4 bases unmatched. Germline V lookup: CDR1 SGHTA, CDR2 FQGTGA. CDR3 region: CASSSVGQGTDTQYF. CDR3 DNA sequence: TGTGCCAGCAGCTCCGTGGGACAGGGGACAGATACGCAGTATTTT.

This rearrangement joins TRBV11-3 to TRBJ1-5; no firm D call. The CDR3 runs to 13 residues. Trimming shortened V by 0 bases and J by 7 bases, and 7 bases separated the two germline ends. Germline-derived CDR1 and CDR2 are SGHNT and YENEEA. CDR3 in DNA: TGTGCCAGCAGCTTAGATAGTAGCCAGCCCCAGCATTTT. Protein sequence: CASSLDSSQPQHF. Based on the CDR3 plus reference TRBV11-3 and TRBJ1-5, the full variable domain is EAGVVQSPRYKIIEKKQPVAFWCNPISGHNTLYWYLQNLGQGPELLIRYENEEAVDDSQLPKDRFSAERLKGVDSTLKIQPAELGDSAVYLCASSLDSSQPQHFGDGTRLSIL.

J is TRBJ1-4 and V is TRBV10-3; 8 bases align to TRBD1. Trimming removed 4 bases from V and 5 bases from J; junction bases left unmatched: 6. The CDR3 sequence is 15 residues long. Germline CDR1 is ENHRY and CDR2 is SYGVKD. For the CDR3, the DNA is TGTGCCATCAGTGGTGGACAGGGATCGAATGAAAAACTGTTTTTT. It yields the protein CAISGGQGSNEKLFF.

This chain connects TRBV7-9 to TRBJ2-3; 11 bases are shared with TRBD2. The CDR3 spans 17 residues. Unmatched junction bases numbered 3, after V lost 1 base and J lost 0 bases. The germline V gene has CDR1 SEHNR and CDR2 FQNEAQ (reference sequence). In DNA form, the CDR3 reads TGTGCCAGCAGCTTAGTGACTAGCGGGACTAGCACAGATACGCAGTATTTT. Translation: CASSLVTSGTSTDTQYF.

The rearrangement joins TRBV5-4 to TRBJ2-5; D perhaps matches TRBD2 (5 bases). Trimming removed 4 bases from V and 5 bases from J, with 12 bases in between. The CDR3 consists of 13 residues. The germline V gene encodes CDR1 SGHNT and CDR2 YYREEE (reference sequence). For the CDR3, the DNA is TGTGCCAGCAGCGAAACGGAGGAGGAGACCCAGTACTTC. It yields the protein CASSETEEETQYF.

The V call is TRBV18, the J call TRBJ2-3; D perhaps matches TRBD1 (6 bases). This CDR3 has 13 amino acids. The V gene lost 3 bases and the J gene lost 6 bases, with 10 bases spanning the gap. The germline CDR1 and CDR2 sequences are KGHSH and LQKENI. The DNA of the CDR3 is TGTGCCAGCTCACCGGGAACAGGGGATACGCAGTATTTT. Translating it yields CASSPGTGDTQYF. Using reference TRBV18 and TRBJ2-3 for the parts outside the CDR3, the full variable domain is NAGVMQNPRHLVRRRGQEARLRCSPMKGHSHVYWYRQLPEEGLKFMVYLQKENIIDESGMPKERFSAEFPKEGPSILRIQQVVRGDSAAYFCASSPGTGDTQYFGPGTRLTVL.

The chain has TRBV5-5 and TRBJ2-2; D gene ambiguous. The V gene's germline CDR1 is SGHKS and CDR2 YYEKEE (reference sequence). This CDR3 is 14 amino acids long. V was clipped by 6 bases and J by 2 bases, with 11 bases between them. CDR3 nucleotides: TGTGCCAGCATTTGGCGGCCAAACACCGGGGAGCTGTTTTTT. Protein: CASIWRPNTGELFF.

The genes are TRBV10-3 and TRBJ2-5; possibly TRBD2 for D (6 bases). The CDR3 loop spans 13 amino acids. The V gene lost 6 bases and the J gene lost 4 bases, with 12 bases spanning the gap. CDR1 ENHRY and CDR2 SYGVKD come from the germline V gene. CDR3 in amino acids: CAIRDGGGETQYF. The DNA for the CDR3 is TGTGCCATCAGGGACGGGGGAGGAGAGACCCAGTACTTC.

The chain uses TRBV7-3 and TRBJ1-1, with 7 positions matching TRBD1. This CDR3 comprises 14 residues. Germline V gene sequence: CDR1 SGHTA, CDR2 FQGTGA. The V gene end was trimmed by 5 bases and the J gene end by 2 bases; junction bases not matched to a gene: 5. The CDR3 here is CASSPGTANTEAFF. The CDR3 DNA reads TGTGCCAGCAGCCCGGGGACAGCTAACACTGAAGCTTTCTTT. Together with reference TRBV7-3 and TRBJ1-1, the CDR3 gives the full variable domain: GAGVSQTPSNKVTEKGKYVELRCDPISGHTALYWYRQSLGQGPEFLIYFQGTGAADDSGLPNDRFFAVRPEGSVSTLKIQRTERGDSAVYLCASSPGTANTEAFFGQGTRLTVV.

This chain uses TRBV7-9 with TRBJ2-7, with unresolved D. The V and J ends lost 4 bases and 2 bases respectively, with 18 bases between them. Per the germline V gene, CDR1 is SEHNR and CDR2 is FQNEAQ (reference sequence). This CDR3 comprises 16 residues. The CDR3 region is CASSSGPVRSAYEQYF. CDR3 in DNA: TGTGCCAGCAGCTCCGGTCCCGTGAGGTCAGCCTACGAGCAGTACTTC.

The chain has TRBV29-1 and TRBJ1-2; D unclear. The CDR3 is made up of 11 amino acids. Germline V lookup: CDR1 SQVTM, CDR2 ANQGSEA. The V and J ends lost 5 bases and 4 bases respectively, with 8 bases between them. The CDR3 loop is CSVLGSYGYTF. CDR3 nucleotides: TGCAGCGTTTTGGGGAGCTATGGCTACACCTTC.

The chain couples TRBV2 to TRBJ2-2; 8 bases line up with TRBD1. V lost 7 bases, J lost 7 bases, and 11 bases stayed unmatched. This CDR3 region has 15 residues. Per the germline V gene, CDR1 is SNHLY and CDR2 is FYNNEI. CDR3 sequence: CASTYRQGAVGELFF. CDR3 sequence (DNA): TGTGCCAGCACCTACCGCCAGGGGGCTGTCGGGGAGCTGTTTTTT.

The chain joins TRBV19 to TRBJ2-2; D is uncertain. The ends were cut back, 5 bases at V and 6 bases at J, with 10 bases in the middle. Germline V gives CDR1 LNHDA, CDR2 SQIVND (reference sequence). The CDR3 loop spans 13 amino acids. CDR3 amino acids: CASSYGVAGELFF. The CDR3 bases are TGTGCCAGTAGTTACGGAGTCGCCGGGGAGCTGTTTTTT.

The chain combines TRBV4-2 with TRBJ2-7; weak D call: TRBD2 (5 bases). Trimming pared 2 bases from V and 0 bases from J, leaving 11 bases between. This CDR3 contains 15 residues. Germline V lookup: CDR1 LGHNA, CDR2 YNFKEQ. The CDR3 loop is CASSQISGNSYEQYF. CDR3 coding DNA: TGTGCCAGCAGCCAAATCTCCGGGAACTCCTACGAGCAGTACTTC.

V usage is TRBV5-4 and J usage is TRBJ1-3, with D maybe TRBD1 (5 bases). The CDR3 runs to 15 residues. The germline V gene has CDR1 SGHNT and CDR2 YYREEE (reference sequence). V was cut by 3 bases and J by 1 base, with 11 bases left in between. The CDR3 nucleotides are TGTGCCAGCAGCTGGGGCAGGGAATCTGGAAACACCATATATTTT. Protein: CASSWGRESGNTIYF.

This clone was seen a handful of times. The chain uses TRBV6-1 and TRBJ2-1; D perhaps matches TRBD2 (5 bases). Germline V lookup: CDR1 MNHNS, CDR2 SASEGT. The CDR3 covers 13 residues. V was cut by 0 bases and J by 10 bases, with 10 bases left in between. CDR3 protein: CASSEAGLREQFF. CDR3 coding DNA: TGTGCCAGCAGTGAAGCCGGACTCCGCGAGCAGTTCTTC.

The chain recombines TRBV7-2 with TRBJ2-2; the D is unclear. Trimming left V 1 base short and J 4 bases short, with 13 bases between. Germline values: CDR1 SGHTA, CDR2 FQGNSA. This CDR3 has 16 residues. CDR3: CASSLGHGLGTGELFF. The CDR3 region has the DNA TGTGCCAGCAGCTTAGGTCACGGGTTGGGCACCGGGGAGCTGTTTTTT.

The V and J genes are TRBV6-1 and TRBJ1-1; weak D call: TRBD1 (5 bases). Trimming left V 0 bases short and J 5 bases short, with 13 bases between. Germline assignment: CDR1 MNHNS and CDR2 SASEGT. The CDR3 extends over 15 amino acids. CDR3 nucleotides: TGTGCCAGCAGTGAAGCATCCGGAAGGGGAACTGAAGCTTTCTTT. This sequence encodes CASSEASGRGTEAFF.

The table lists this clone with a few counts. The rearrangement joins TRBV7-3 to TRBJ1-1; tentatively, D is TRBD1 (6 bases). The CDR3 is 13 residues long. The germline gives CDR1 SGHTA, CDR2 FQGTGA. Trimming removed 4 bases from V and 1 base from J, with 7 bases in between. This CDR3 reads CASSSTGNTEAFF. The CDR3 nucleotides read TGTGCCAGCAGCTCGACAGGGAACACTGAAGCTTTCTTT.

The chain is built from TRBV7-8 and TRBJ1-2; 7 bases align to TRBD1. CDR3 length: 13 residues. With V trimmed by 1 base and J by 6 bases, 2 bases remained unmatched. Germline V gene sequence: CDR1 SGHVS, CDR2 FQNEAQ. The CDR3 loop reads CASSLGGGNGYTF. CDR3 bases: TGTGCCAGCAGCTTAGGAGGGGGCAATGGCTACACCTTC.